This T cell receptor (beta chain) emerged from a study of OX40 agonist ivuxolimab in advanced cancers. Study background: An agonistic anti-OX40 (CD134) antibody, ivuxolimab, was used to treat the patients. Treatment received earlier with anti-PD-1, anti-PD-L1 or anti-CTLA-4 agents was allowed, and more than 35% had some. Notes on the study in general: Antigen specificity was not determined for the expanded peripheral T cells.

Comments on this clone: No antigen is known for it.

Assay: immunoSEQ multiplex PCR; the TCRdb copy retains only in-frame clones and omits some. The sample records 80,000 to 100,000 clones, around 94% being singletons. The trim removed 6 bases at V and 8 bases at J, leaving 12 bases unmatched. The CDR3 extends over 17 amino acids. Germline V lookup: CDR1 MDHEN, CDR2 SYDVKM. This specimen consisted of CD4+ or CD8+ T cells sorted from blood, obtained in a trial of the OX40 agonist ivuxolimab. The TCR sequence derives from an adult with an advanced solid tumor such as melanoma, head and neck, liver or kidney cancer. The chain links TRBV28 to TRBJ2-1, with TRBD2 matching 14 bases. In DNA, the CDR3 is TGTGCCAGCAGCTATCAATACGGGACTAGCGGGAGAGATGAGCAGTTCTTC. Its protein product is CASSYQYGTSGRDEQFF.